The text below deals with one TCR beta chain. In its sample, this clone was seen a few times. Its antigen is not yet known. Base qualities were left out, and no much larger clone turns up one base away. The data derive from a study of shared T cell receptors in the human thymus (dated by TCRdb to about 2021). Some background on the complete study: The study examined how self-reactive, shared T-cell receptor alpha chains are generated in the human thymus.

Library preparation used the immunoSEQ multiplex PCR assay. TCRdb retrieved this table from immuneACCESS and kept in-frame rearrangements only. Not all clones are present; in checked studies, unresolved V genes account for under half, and no reason is known for the remainder. For this sample there are about 660,000 clones; approximately 87% appear just once. The top ten constitute 0.0094% of the sample. These data were also filed under a second study, of human thymus T cells. That second publication adds: Donors were immunologically healthy infants undergoing open corrective cardiac surgery for congenital heart defects in Finland. Thymus tissue was obtained as surgical resects removed during corrective cardiac surgery. V and J gene segment usage appeared biased in both thymic and peripheral blood repertoires. The related research reported highly overlapping thymic TCR repertoires among unrelated individuals. TCR alpha and beta repertoires from roughly 8 infant thymus samples and a few related peripheral blood samples were characterized in the study. Donor ages ranged from about 6 to 250 days, and the cohort comprised six or seven male and a couple of female infants. After being mechanically released from the tissue, thymocytes were kept at -70 degrees C in pellets of about 9-32 million cells. A QIAsymphony instrument was used to extract genomic DNA from the frozen cell pellets. Using the immunoSEQ multiplex PCR assay, the TCRB and TCRAD loci were amplified from a standardized quantity of quality-controlled genomic DNA. The amplicons spanned the V(D)J region and were long enough to cover the CDR3 and allow V and J genes to be identified. Amplicon sequencing was performed on an Illumina platform through the commercial immunoSEQ service. Primer bias and sequencing errors were corrected as previously described, and TCRAD and TCRB were defined on the basis of the IMGT database. Analysis of the repertoires was done with immunoSEQ Analyzer 3.0 and VDJTools and included basic statistics, V/J segment usage, diversity estimates, rarefaction and pairwise overlap. Diversity was estimated using the Chao1, ChaoE, Efron-Thisted, Shannon and inverse Simpson indices, and was also estimated on datasets down-sampled to the size of the smallest sample. Repertoire overlap was determined by strict matching of CDR3 nucleotide sequence, V gene and J gene, and Jaccard-based multidimensional scaling clustering was applied. On average, thymus samples gave roughly 800,000 unique TCRB clonotypes, whereas blood samples gave roughly 86,000.

Source material: thymocytes. The sequence derives from a boy in the first two years of life with a congenital heart defect. Donor details come from another sample of the same person, matched by shared clones.

Here the CDR3 is given as CASSQEEIRDSEAFF. The nucleotide sequence is TGCGCCAGCAGCCAAGAGGAAATCAGGGATTCTGAAGCTTTCTTT. The chain couples TRBV4-3 to TRBJ1-1; the D gene is possibly TRBD1, with 5 bases matching. CDR1 LGHNA and CDR2 YSLEER were looked up in the germline V gene. The CDR3 covers 15 residues, taking in both the cysteine and the phenylalanine. The CDR3 DNA has 45 bases and is translated from base 1. V drops 0 bases and J drops 6 bases, leaving 14 bases in between.